This entry lists 26 T cell receptor beta chains sequenced from one sample in a study of T cells in Graves' hyperthyroidism and ophthalmopathy. Amplification yielded TCR beta CDR3 regions, with RNA transcripts as the source. The HTBI primer set was used in a first-round RT-PCR of the TCR CDR3. TCRdb called the multiplex PCR reads again in MiXCR, with one record for every CDR3 protein. The table lists roughly 350,000 distinct CDR3 sequences, 11% to 15% of them singletons. The specimen was blood. The receptors originated from a woman aged 30 to 39 with Graves' hyperthyroidism.

This sequence joins TRBV7-3 and TRBJ2-2; the D is unclear. The V gene's germline CDR1 is SGHTA and CDR2 FQGTGA. This CDR3 is built from 12 residues. The V gene lost 8 bases and the J gene lost 2 bases, with 6 bases spanning the gap. CDR3 in amino acids: CASAGNTGELFF. CDR3 bases: TGTGCCAGCGCTGGAAACACCGGGGAGCTGTTTTTT. Supplemented by reference TRBV7-3 and TRBJ2-2, the full variable domain reads GAGVSQTPSNKVTEKGKYVELRCDPISGHTALYWYRQSLGQGPEFLIYFQGTGAADDSGLPNDRFFAVRPEGSVSTLKIQRTERGDSAVYLCASAGNTGELFFGEGSRLTVL.

The chain carries TRBV19 and TRBJ2-5; 7 bases map to TRBD1. Germline CDR1 reads LNHDA; CDR2 reads SQIVND (reference sequence). CDR3 length: 14 residues. V lost 3 bases and J lost 2; bases outside the gene matches: 3. CDR3 loop: CASSMGDRQETQYF. The CDR3 coding sequence is TGTGCCAGTAGTATGGGGGACAGACAAGAGACCCAGTACTTC.

The rearrangement joins TRBV15 to TRBJ2-6; 10 bases map to TRBD2. The germline CDR1 and CDR2 sequences are LNHNV and YYDKDF (reference sequence). V lost 4 bases to trimming and J lost 1 base; unmatched junction nucleotides: 4. CDR3 length: 17 residues. The CDR3 loop reads CATSKGSGRSGANVLTF. In nucleotides, the CDR3 is TGTGCCACCAGCAAGGGTAGCGGGAGGTCTGGGGCCAACGTCCTGACTTTC.

The gene calls are TRBV20-1 and TRBJ2-7, with 8 nucleotides matching TRBD2. The CDR3 runs to 14 residues. V lost 4 bases and J lost 2; bases outside the gene matches: 7. Germline CDR1 reads DFQATT; CDR2 reads SNEGSKA (reference sequence). CDR3 bases: TGCAGTGCTAACGCCGGGACTAGTCCCTACGAGCAGTACTTC. It yields the protein CSANAGTSPYEQYF.

This sequence joins TRBV28 and TRBJ1-5, with D perhaps TRBD1 (5 bases). Trimming left V 6 bases short and J 6 bases short, with 24 bases between. The CDR3 is 17 residues long. From germline, CDR1 is MDHEN and CDR2 SYDVKM. CDR3 coding DNA: TGTGCCAGCAGGCTCGGTGCCGGGGCTCCGGGGGGTCAGCCCCAGCATTTT. Encoded protein: CASRLGAGAPGGQPQHF.

This clonotype was detected a few times. The genes are TRBV3-1 and TRBJ2-3, with D possibly TRBD1 on 6 matching bases. Between the trimmed V and J ends, which lost 7 bases and 5 bases, there was a span of 19 bases. Germline CDR1 is LGHDT and CDR2 is YNNKEL (reference sequence). CDR3 length: 15 amino acids. CDR3 amino acids: CASNSQGPKGDTQYF. DNA of the CDR3: TGTGCCAGCAATTCACAGGGACCGAAAGGAGATACGCAGTATTTT.

This chain uses TRBV3-1 with TRBJ2-5; D is possibly TRBD2 (6 bases). V was trimmed by 4 bases and J by 4 bases, leaving 13 bases between them. The CDR3 is made up of 14 amino acids. Germline assignment: CDR1 LGHDT and CDR2 YNNKEL (reference sequence). This chain's CDR3 is CASSRGTVRETQYF. Here the CDR3 DNA reads TGTGCCAGCAGCCGAGGGACTGTGAGAGAGACCCAGTACTTC.

This clonotype has at least ten counts. The V and J genes are TRBV6-1 and TRBJ2-1; either TRBD1 or TRBD2 may fit D (5 bases each). V lost 5 bases, J lost 8 bases, and 22 bases lay in between. The CDR3 runs to 16 residues. The germline gives CDR1 MNHNS, CDR2 SASEGT. This chain's CDR3 is CASSSPGTLKPDEQFF. In DNA form, the CDR3 reads TGTGCCAGCAGTTCCCCCGGGACCTTAAAACCCGATGAGCAGTTCTTC.

This clonotype was counted a few times. The genes are TRBV9 and TRBJ2-2, with 8 bases lining up with TRBD1. CDR3 length: 15 residues. In germline, CDR1 is SGDLS, CDR2 YYNGEE. The trim removed 2 bases at V and 1 base at J, leaving 1 base unmatched. The DNA of the CDR3 is TGTGCCAGCAGCGTTGGGACAGGGAACACCGGGGAGCTGTTTTTT. Its protein is CASSVGTGNTGELFF.

Points on this clonotype: Just one base apart from a much larger clone, this may be a read error. V is TRBV28 and J is TRBJ2-7, with D tentatively TRBD2 (7 bases). From germline, CDR1 is MDHEN and CDR2 SYDVKM. V lost 6 bases, J lost 3 bases, and 18 bases lay in between. The CDR3 covers 15 residues. For the CDR3, the DNA is TGTGCCAGCAGGGGCAGCGGGGCAGGGGTCTACGAGCAGTACTTC. Its translation is CASRGSGAGVYEQYF.

This rearrangement joins TRBV4-3 to TRBJ1-5; D not resolved. The length of the CDR3 is 13 residues. The V gene's germline CDR1 is LGHNA and CDR2 YSLEER. V was clipped by 0 bases and J by 7 bases, with 7 bases between them. The CDR3 spells CASSQESGQPQHF. DNA of the CDR3: TGCGCCAGCAGCCAAGAGTCCGGGCAGCCCCAGCATTTT.

This clonotype occurred many times. V is TRBV7-2 and J is TRBJ1-3; D not resolved. CDR3 size: 13 residues. Germline V gene data show CDR1 as SGHTA and CDR2 as FQGNSA. V was clipped by 6 bases and J by 0 bases, with 6 bases between them. The CDR3 DNA reads as TGTGCCAGCAGTTCTAACTCTGGAAACACCATATATTTT. Its protein is CASSSNSGNTIYF.

The table lists this clonotype with a few counts. The V and J genes are TRBV10-3 and TRBJ2-7; no firm D call. Trimming took off 2 bases at V and 0 bases at J, with 8 bases between the two ends. This CDR3 region has 14 residues. Looked up from germline, CDR1 is ENHRY and CDR2 is SYGVKD. CDR3 region: CAISELGASYEQYF. The DNA for the CDR3 is TGTGCCATCAGTGAGCTCGGCGCCTCCTACGAGCAGTACTTC.

This clonotype occurred many times. The gene calls are TRBV10-3 and TRBJ2-7, with D maybe TRBD2 (6 bases). Germline-derived CDR1 and CDR2 are ENHRY and SYGVKD. CDR3 length: 11 residues. Trimming cost V 11 bases and J 1 base, with 9 bases left between them. The CDR3 protein is CAGGNSYEQYF. For the CDR3, the DNA is TGTGCCGGGGGGAATTCCTACGAGCAGTACTTC.

This chain connects TRBV20-1 to TRBJ2-7; D ambiguous. Per germline, CDR1 DFQATT and CDR2 SNEGSKA (reference sequence). The CDR3 sequence is 11 residues long. Trimming took 8 bases from V and 5 from J, leaving 13 bases between them. DNA of the CDR3: TGCAGTTTCAGGAACCGCCACGAGCAGTACTTC. It encodes CSFRNRHEQYF.

This clonotype occurred many times. The chain has TRBV12-3 or TRBV12-4 and TRBJ2-1; the match to TRBD2 covers 10 bases. V dropped 6 bases and J dropped 2; count of bases not matched to a gene: 4. The CDR3 extends over 15 amino acids. The CDR3 here is CASSRTSGAYNEQFF. The CDR3 DNA reads TGTGCCAGCAGCAGGACTAGCGGAGCCTACAATGAGCAGTTCTTC.

The count of this clonotype is one. Given a much more abundant clone one base away, this may be a read error. V usage is TRBV20-1 and J usage is TRBJ1-2; D gene unclear. Looked up from germline, CDR1 is DFQATT and CDR2 is SNEGSKA (reference sequence). CDR3 length equals 9 residues. The ends were cut back, 2 bases at V and 5 bases at J, with 0 bases in the middle. The CDR3 DNA follows: TGCAGTGCTAGATATGGCTACACCTTC. Translated, it gives CSARYGYTF.

The rearrangement joins TRBV9 to TRBJ2-1; D might be TRBD2 (6 bases). Germline CDR1 is SGDLS and CDR2 is YYNGEE. The CDR3 runs to 17 residues. Trimming stripped 2 bases from V and 6 bases from J, with 21 bases between. The CDR3 loop is CASSVQGRLAARNEQFF. In DNA form, the CDR3 reads TGTGCCAGCAGCGTTCAGGGTCGGTTAGCGGCCCGCAATGAGCAGTTCTTC.

A few counts support this clonotype. The chain employs TRBV7-3 and TRBJ1-1; 10 nucleotides align to TRBD1. The CDR3 is 16 amino acids. With V trimmed by 4 bases and J by 4 bases, 9 bases remained unmatched. Germline CDR1 SGHTA, CDR2 FQGTGA. The CDR3: CASSSNDRGRGTEAFF. The DNA for the CDR3 is TGTGCCAGCAGCTCCAACGACAGGGGGCGAGGCACTGAAGCTTTCTTT.

In this sample, this clonotype turned up many times. V usage is TRBV28 and J usage is TRBJ1-2; the D gene is possibly TRBD1 (5 bases). The germline CDR1 and CDR2 sequences are MDHEN and SYDVKM. This CDR3 comprises 15 residues. Trimming left V 6 bases short and J 5 bases short, with 19 bases between. CDR3 amino acids: CASSPGGLGSYGYTF. Written as DNA, the CDR3 is TGTGCCAGCAGCCCCGGGGGACTAGGAAGTTATGGCTACACCTTC.

The chain couples TRBV18 to TRBJ2-3; 8 bases are a match to TRBD1. The V segment lost 2 bases and the J segment 3 bases; nucleotides outside the gene matches: 1. The CDR3 sequence is 14 residues long. Germline CDR1 is KGHSH and CDR2 is LQKENI. CDR3: CASSPRQGTDTQYF. The CDR3 DNA reads TGTGCCAGCTCACCAAGACAGGGGACAGATACGCAGTATTTT.

This clonotype came up a few times. V usage is TRBV20-1 and J usage is TRBJ2-1; D is uncertain. Deletions cut 4 bases from V and 3 bases from J, with 13 bases between. CDR1 and CDR2 from the germline V gene are DFQATT and SNEGSKA (reference sequence). The CDR3 loop spans 14 amino acids. The CDR3 loop reads CSATDAQDYNEQFF. CDR3 bases: TGCAGTGCTACTGACGCCCAGGACTACAATGAGCAGTTCTTC.

This clonotype showed up many times. The rearrangement links TRBV2 to TRBJ2-7, with D perhaps TRBD1 (5 bases). V lost 4 bases, J lost 6 bases, and 10 bases lay in between. Germline values: CDR1 SNHLY, CDR2 FYNNEI. CDR3 length: 12 residues. The CDR3 loop reads CASSGTTSEQYF. The CDR3, as DNA: TGTGCCAGCAGTGGGACAACCTCCGAGCAGTACTTC.

This clonotype was seen repeatedly, ten times or more. The gene calls are TRBV11-2 and TRBJ2-7; D is unclear. The germline V and J ends were trimmed by 5 bases and 5 bases, with 7 bases remaining between them. CDR1 and CDR2 (germline): SGHAT, FQNNGV. The CDR3 covers 11 residues. CDR3 in amino acids: CASSLLDEQYF. CDR3 in DNA: TGTGCCAGCAGCCTATTGGACGAGCAGTACTTC.

There are a few counts of this clonotype. V is TRBV6-1 and J is TRBJ2-5; the D gene is possibly TRBD1 (5 bases). This CDR3 contains 14 residues. V dropped 5 bases and J dropped 1 base, with 11 bases sitting between them. CDR1 is MNHNS, CDR2 SASEGT, per germline. CDR3 region: CASSTTASQETQYF. In DNA form, the CDR3 reads TGTGCCAGCAGTACGACAGCGTCCCAAGAGACCCAGTACTTC.

This clonotype was counted many times. The chain employs TRBV28 and TRBJ2-5; the D gene is possibly TRBD2 (6 bases). Deletions cut 4 bases from V and 3 bases from J, with 9 bases between. CDR1 is MDHEN and CDR2 is SYDVKM in the germline V gene. The CDR3 runs to 13 residues. As DNA, the CDR3 is TGTGCCAGCAGTTCCCGGACTAAAGAGACCCAGTACTTC. Its translation is CASSSRTKETQYF.